What follows are 28 T cell receptor beta chains derived from one specimen sequenced in a study of T cell repertoires in cytomegalovirus infection. MiXCR, run by TCRdb on the reads, gives a single entry per CDR3 protein. Among around 630,000 distinct CDR3 sequences, more than 20% were seen once, and the ten largest hold approximately 8%. The specimen was CD8+ T cells from PBMCs. The receptors were gathered from a human donor in good health (CMV status not recorded). Some clones in this sample may be carry-over from other donors' samples.

This clonotype was seen more than once but under ten times. The genes are TRBV7-9 and TRBJ2-2; D might be TRBD1 or TRBD2, each matching 5 bases. In germline, CDR1 is SEHNR, CDR2 FQNEAQ (reference sequence). Trimming pared 3 bases from V and 10 bases from J, leaving 9 bases between. This CDR3 region has 12 residues. This chain's CDR3 is CASSLGPKELFF. The DNA of the CDR3 is TGTGCCAGCAGCTTGGGACCCAAGGAGCTGTTTTTT.

V and J are TRBV29-1 and TRBJ2-7; 9 nucleotides match TRBD1. The CDR3 sequence is 13 residues long. Trimming at V came to 7 bases and at J to 2 bases, leaving 6 bases not matched to a gene. Germline V gene sequence: CDR1 SQVTM, CDR2 ANQGSEA. CDR3: CSARDRVPYEQYF. In nucleotides, the CDR3 is TGCAGCGCCCGGGACAGGGTACCCTACGAGCAGTACTTC.

The J gene is TRBJ2-1, the V gene TRBV28; TRBD1 aligns across 7 bases. Per the germline V gene, CDR1 is MDHEN and CDR2 is SYDVKM. V lost 4 bases and J lost 6; bases outside the gene matches: 6. The CDR3 is made up of 14 amino acids. The CDR3 sequence is CASSSGTAINEQFF. DNA for the CDR3: TGTGCCAGCAGTTCCGGGACAGCAATCAATGAGCAGTTCTTC.

J is TRBJ1-4 and V is TRBV29-1; tentative D call: TRBD1 (6 bases). The CDR3 contains 14 residues. The germline V gene has CDR1 SQVTM and CDR2 ANQGSEA. The V gene lost 0 bases and the J gene lost 7 bases, with 12 bases spanning the gap. In DNA form, the CDR3 reads TGCAGCGTTGAAGAACAGGGTCTGGGTGAAAAACTGTTTTTT. It is translated as CSVEEQGLGEKLFF.

This clonotype was counted only a few times. The V call is TRBV29-1, the J call TRBJ1-6; 7 bases are a match to TRBD1. The CDR3 is 14 amino acids. V lost 7 bases to trimming and J lost 5 bases; unmatched junction nucleotides: 8. Germline V CDR1 and CDR2: SQVTM, ANQGSEA. The DNA for the CDR3 is TGCAGCGCCCGTCAGGGGGGAAATAATTCACCCCTCCACTTT. It yields the protein CSARQGGNNSPLHF. The full variable domain, in which reference TRBV29-1 and TRBJ1-6 provide the parts outside the CDR3, is SAVISQKPSRDICQRGTSLTIQCQVDSQVTMMFWYRQQPGQSLTLIATANQGSEATYESGFVIDKFPISRPNLTFSTLTVSNMSPEDSSIYLCSARQGGNNSPLHFGNGTRLTVT.

Ten or more counts support this clonotype. The genes are TRBV7-9 and TRBJ2-1, with 9 bases that match TRBD2. Unmatched junction bases numbered 7, after V lost 8 bases and J lost 2 bases. This CDR3 has 15 amino acids. Looked up from germline, CDR1 is SEHNR and CDR2 is FQNEAQ (reference sequence). CDR3 nucleotides: TGTGCCAGCCCCTCGGGCGGGGGGGCCTACAATGAGCAGTTCTTC. This codes for CASPSGGGAYNEQFF.

This clonotype was seen ten or more times. This chain uses TRBV12-3 or TRBV12-4 with TRBJ2-3, with 9 bases matching TRBD2. The V segment lost 3 bases and the J segment 5 bases; nucleotides outside the gene matches: 3. The CDR3 runs to 14 residues. The CDR3 is CASSLNSGGDTQYF. CDR3 nucleotides: TGTGCCAGCAGTTTGAATAGCGGGGGAGATACGCAGTATTTT.

This clonotype has a single count. The V gene is TRBV6-6, the J gene TRBJ2-1; 8 bases map to TRBD2. The J segment lost 9 bases and the V segment lost 0 bases, leaving 4 bases of the junction unmatched. Germline V gene data show CDR1 as MNHNY and CDR2 as SVGAGI (reference sequence). CDR3 size: 14 residues. CDR3 sequence (DNA): TGTGCCAGCAGTTACTCTGCGGGGGGAATTGAGCAGTTCTTC. It is translated as CASSYSAGGIEQFF.

The chain has TRBV28 and TRBJ1-4, with D unclear. The CDR3 runs to 13 residues. Germline-derived CDR1 and CDR2 are MDHEN and SYDVKM. Trimming left V 6 bases short and J 8 bases short, with 13 bases between. The chain's CDR3 is CASRSTAGEKLFF. The CDR3 DNA reads TGTGCCAGCAGGTCAACTGCAGGAGAAAAACTGTTTTTT. Using reference TRBV28 and TRBJ1-4 for the parts outside the CDR3, the full variable domain is DVKVTQSSRYLVKRTGEKVFLECVQDMDHENMFWYRQDPGLGLRLIYFSYDVKMKEKGDIPEGYSVSREKKERFSLILESASTNQTSMYLCASRSTAGEKLFFGSGTQLSVL.

With regard to this clonotype: One base away lies a much larger clone, so this may be a sequencing read error. The chain carries TRBV7-2 and TRBJ2-3; D tentatively fits TRBD1 or TRBD2 (7 bases each). Germline V gene data show CDR1 as SGHTA and CDR2 as FQGNSA. The CDR3 totals 15 residues. The CDR3: CVSRGGAVGTDTQYF. CDR3 in DNA: TGTGTCAGCAGGGGGGGGGCGGTCGGCACAGATACGCAGTATTTT.

The chain has TRBV6-5 and TRBJ1-2, with D tentatively TRBD1 (6 bases). Per germline, CDR1 MNHEY and CDR2 SVGAGI. The CDR3 covers 15 residues. The V end lost 2 bases, the J end lost 1 base, and 11 bases lay between the germline ends. CDR3 DNA: TGTGCCAGCAGTTACCTCAGGACAGTTAACTATGGCTACACCTTC. It codes for CASSYLRTVNYGYTF.

The V and J genes are TRBV7-9 and TRBJ1-6; unclear D gene. The CDR3 sequence is 19 residues long. Germline CDR1 and CDR2: SEHNR and FQNEAQ (reference sequence). V shed 4 bases and J shed 0 bases, with 19 bases lying between them. The CDR3: CASSYRRLGMSSYNSPLHF. CDR3 DNA: TGTGCCAGCAGCTACAGACGCTTGGGGATGAGCTCCTATAATTCACCCCTCCACTTT.

This clonotype showed up just a few times. The gene calls are TRBV20-1 and TRBJ1-2; D gene unclear. The CDR3 is made up of 15 amino acids. Germline V lookup: CDR1 DFQATT, CDR2 SNEGSKA (reference sequence). V shed 1 base and J shed 0 bases, with 12 bases lying between them. CDR3 amino acids: CSARVLSGANYGYTF. CDR3 in DNA: TGCAGTGCTAGAGTATTGAGCGGAGCTAACTATGGCTACACCTTC.

Details on this clonotype: This could be a read error, since a much larger clone is one nucleotide away. This chain links TRBV6-8 with TRBJ1-2, with D unclear. CDR1 is MNHGY and CDR2 is SAAAGT in the germline V gene. The CDR3 is 13 amino acids. Trimming took off 10 bases at V and 5 bases at J, with 17 bases between the two ends. CDR3 bases: TGTGCCAACACGTACGGACGGACTTATGGCTACACCTTC. Translating it yields CANTYGRTYGYTF.

This clonotype was observed a handful of times. The V and J genes are TRBV28 and TRBJ2-2, with TRBD1 matching over 8 bases. CDR1 MDHEN and CDR2 SYDVKM come from the germline V gene. The CDR3 runs to 15 residues. V shed 6 bases and J 7 bases; nucleotides not matched to a gene: 10. CDR3 loop: CASSLRQGLDGELFF. As DNA, the CDR3 is TGTGCCAGCAGCCTCAGACAGGGGTTGGACGGGGAGCTGTTTTTT.

The sample holds many counts of this clonotype. As DNA, the CDR3 is TGTGCCAGCAGCTTAACTAGCGTAGATACGCAGTATTTT. Amino acids: CASSLTSVDTQYF. V gene TRBV7-2 combines with J gene TRBJ2-3, with TRBD2 identical over 7 bases. Looked up from germline, CDR1 is SGHTA and CDR2 is FQGNSA. The CDR3 has 13 residues. With 2 bases clipped from V and 5 bases from J, the junction kept 1 base outside the gene matches.

CDR3 DNA sequence: TGTGCCAGCCAGTTCACAGATACGCAGTATTTT. Its protein product is CASQFTDTQYF. This chain links TRBV28 with TRBJ2-3; D gene unclear. V lost 8 bases to trimming and J lost 2 bases, with 5 bases between them. The CDR3 has 11 amino acids. Germline-derived CDR1 and CDR2 are MDHEN and SYDVKM.

This clonotype was detected many times. The chain combines TRBV6-2 or TRBV6-3 with TRBJ2-2; tentatively, D is TRBD2 (5 bases). Germline-derived CDR1 and CDR2 are MNHEY and SVGEGT. The CDR3 covers 15 residues. The V and J ends lost 6 bases and 7 bases respectively, with 18 bases between them. CDR3 protein: CASSLGEGYLGELFF. The DNA of the CDR3 is TGTGCCAGCAGCCTAGGAGAGGGATACCTCGGGGAGCTGTTTTTT.

In its sample, this clonotype was seen a few times. The V gene is TRBV5-4, the J gene TRBJ2-2; D possibly corresponds to TRBD1 (6 bases). CDR3 size: 12 residues. Germline V gene lookup returns CDR1 SGHNT and CDR2 YYREEE (reference sequence). V dropped 4 bases and J dropped 10 bases, with 11 bases sitting between them. The CDR3 nucleotides are TGTGCCAGCAGCGAGGACAGACTGGAGCTGTTTTTT. It encodes CASSEDRLELFF. Complete variable domain (other parts from reference TRBV5-4 and TRBJ2-2): ETGVTQSPTHLIKTRGQQVTLRCSSQSGHNTVSWYQQALGQGPQFIFQYYREEENGRGNFPPRFSGLQFPNYSSELNVNALELDDSALYLCASSEDRLELFFGEGSRLTVL.

This chain connects TRBV20-1 to TRBJ2-2; 7 bases map to TRBD1. Germline values: CDR1 DFQATT, CDR2 SNEGSKA (reference sequence). This CDR3 has 14 amino acids. J was trimmed by 1 base and V by 6 bases; bases with no gene match: 5. CDR3 coding DNA: TGCAGTGCCCCAGGACAGGTGAACACCGGGGAGCTGTTTTTT. It encodes CSAPGQVNTGELFF.

In its sample, this clonotype was seen many times. The chain links TRBV7-9 to TRBJ1-5; no reliable D call. The germline gives CDR1 SEHNR, CDR2 FQNEAQ (reference sequence). CDR3 size: 14 residues. Between the trimmed V and J ends, which lost 4 bases and 6 bases, there was a span of 13 bases. Here the CDR3 DNA reads TGTGCCAGCAGCTCATCAAGTTGGGGTCAGCCCCAGCATTTT. It translates to CASSSSSWGQPQHF.

The genes are TRBV29-1 and TRBJ2-1; a weak D match, TRBD1 (6 bases). CDR1 and CDR2 from the germline V gene are SQVTM and ANQGSEA. The V end lost 4 bases, the J end lost 0 bases, and 16 bases lay between the germline ends. The CDR3 covers 16 residues. The CDR3 region is CSVVGQPLSSYNEQFF. The CDR3 DNA is TGCAGCGTTGTAGGACAGCCCTTGAGCTCCTACAATGAGCAGTTCTTC.

The rearrangement links TRBV24-1 to TRBJ2-1; 7 bases line up with TRBD1. Trimming removed 4 bases from V and 4 bases from J; junction bases left unmatched: 9. The germline V gene has CDR1 KGHDR and CDR2 SFDVKD. The CDR3 runs 16 residues. This chain's CDR3 is CATSEPTGSHYNEQFF. DNA for the CDR3: TGTGCCACCAGTGAGCCGACAGGGTCCCATTACAATGAGCAGTTCTTC.

This clonotype has a handful of counts. The chain combines TRBV28 with TRBJ1-2, with D perhaps TRBD1 (6 bases). V lost 6 bases to trimming and J lost 5 bases, with 19 bases between them. The germline V gene encodes CDR1 MDHEN and CDR2 SYDVKM. The CDR3 length is 15 residues. The DNA for the CDR3 is TGTGCCAGCAGCACAGAAGACAGGCTGATTTATGGCTACACCTTC. This gives the protein CASSTEDRLIYGYTF.

The CDR3 DNA reads TGTGCCACCAGTGAACAATCGGAAACAGGGGGTCGTTATGAGCAGTTCTTC. Its protein product is CATSEQSETGGRYEQFF. The chain uses TRBV24-1 and TRBJ2-1; TRBD1 matches at 8 bases. J was trimmed by 8 bases and V by 4 bases; bases with no gene match: 15. The CDR3 is 17 amino acids. Germline CDR1 is KGHDR and CDR2 is SFDVKD.

Concerning this clonotype itself: At one end, the junction sequence differs from germline, possibly due to a read error. The chain uses TRBV4-1 and TRBJ2-3, with 13 nucleotides matching TRBD2. In germline, CDR1 is MGHRA, CDR2 YSYEKL. CDR3 length: 18 residues. The CDR3 nucleotides read TGCACCAGCAGCCAGTGGACTAGCGGGGGAGACAGCACAGATACGCAGTATTTT. Protein sequence: CTSSQWTSGGDSTDTQYF.

This clonotype was detected only a few times. V gene TRBV7-9 combines with J gene TRBJ1-3; 7 nucleotides align to TRBD1. This CDR3 has 19 amino acids. V lost 4 bases and J lost 4; bases outside the gene matches: 19. Germline V lookup: CDR1 SEHNR, CDR2 FQNEAQ (reference sequence). Written as DNA, the CDR3 is TGTGCCAGCAGCTCCACCCGCGTCCCCGACAGGGTGAGAGGAAACACCATATATTTT. Residues: CASSSTRVPDRVRGNTIYF. Full variable domain (outside the CDR3, taken from reference TRBV7-9 and TRBJ1-3): DTGVSQNPRHKITKRGQNVTFRCDPISEHNRLYWYRQTLGQGPEFLTYFQNEAQLEKSRLLSDRFSAERPKGSFSTLEIQRTEQGDSAMYLCASSSTRVPDRVRGNTIYFGEGSWLTVV.

This chain links TRBV7-9 with TRBJ2-6; D unresolved. Trimming pared 3 bases from V and 4 bases from J, leaving 7 bases between. Germline lookup yields CDR1 SEHNR and CDR2 FQNEAQ (reference sequence). The CDR3 is made up of 14 amino acids. CDR3 amino acids: CASSLPRGANVLTF. As DNA, the CDR3 is TGTGCCAGCAGCTTGCCCAGGGGGGCCAACGTCCTGACTTTC.